This record looks at one TCR beta chain sequence and its context. The antigen is undetermined. This entry belongs to a study of T cell responses to AZD1222 COVID-19 vaccine. Study-level findings and limits: Increases in Spike-specific TCR breadth and depth were seen after two AZD1222 doses.

V dropped 5 bases and J dropped 0 bases, with 19 bases sitting between them. This CDR3 spans 17 amino acids. Germline CDR1 MNHEY, CDR2 SMNVEV (reference sequence). Assay: immunoSEQ multiplex PCR; the TCRdb copy retains only in-frame clones and omits some. In the table there are some 140,000 clones, more than 85% of which are singletons. The source of this sequence is an adult in good health. The chain joins TRBV27 to TRBJ1-1; TRBD1 might be the D (5 bases). Sequenced here: peripheral blood, sampled on day 0 of AZD1222 vaccination. For the CDR3, the DNA is TGTGCCAGCAGTCCGACAGAATACCGAAAAATGAACACTGAAGCTTTCTTT. Residues: CASSPTEYRKMNTEAFF.